Presented here are 4 T cell receptor beta chains from one specimen sequenced in a study of OX40 agonist ivuxolimab in advanced cancers. Only in-frame clones appear in the TCRdb table, and some are missing; sequencing was by immunoSEQ multiplex PCR. The data show 60,000 to 65,000 clones, approximately 84% seen once. Specimen: CD4+ or CD8+ T cells sorted from blood, collected in a trial of the OX40 agonist ivuxolimab. The receptors stem from an adult with an advanced solid tumor such as melanoma, head and neck, liver or kidney cancer.

The chain couples TRBV30 to TRBJ1-1; D is uncertain. The CDR3 totals 12 residues. The germline CDR1 and CDR2 sequences are GTSNPN and SVGIG (reference sequence). With 0 bases removed from V and 1 base from J, the gap between germline ends came to 3 bases. The CDR3 loop reads CAWSVGNTEAFF. CDR3 DNA: TGTGCCTGGAGTGTTGGGAACACTGAAGCTTTCTTT.

The chain uses TRBV2 and TRBJ2-2, with a weak D call TRBD2 (5 bases). V lost 8 bases to trimming and J lost 5 bases, with 15 bases between them. Germline V lookup: CDR1 SNHLY, CDR2 FYNNEI. This CDR3 is 14 amino acids long. In DNA, the CDR3 is TGTGCCAGCTCTAGGGAGAAATGGACCGGGGAGCTGTTTTTT. Translating gives CASSREKWTGELFF.

The genes are TRBV29-1 and TRBJ2-7; no clear D. This CDR3 has 10 amino acids. Between the trimmed V and J ends, which lost 4 bases and 2 bases, there was a span of 3 bases. Germline V gene lookup returns CDR1 SQVTM and CDR2 ANQGSEA. The DNA of the CDR3 is TGCAGCGTTGGCACCTACGAGCAGTACTTC. It yields the protein CSVGTYEQYF.

J is TRBJ1-4 and V is TRBV5-1; D is uncertain. Per the germline V gene, CDR1 is SGHRS and CDR2 is YFSETQ. This CDR3 contains 15 residues. The ends were cut back, 0 bases at V and 3 bases at J, with 9 bases in the middle. DNA for the CDR3: TGCGCCAGCAGCTTGGGAGGGATCGCTAATGAAAAACTGTTTTTT. Encoded protein: CASSLGGIANEKLFF.